The TCR beta chain under discussion was sequenced for a study of shared clonotypes between healthy human individuals. The authors split each subset's genomic DNA evenly across several immunoSEQ plates. Template amounts of roughly 280 ng DNA, tens of thousands of T cell genomes, were employed in unsorted PBMC replicate PCRs. Clones were sequenced by immunoSEQ multiplex PCR, and TCRdb holds only the in-frame ones, with some missing. The sample carries fewer than 550,000 clones, 60% to 80% recorded once. Donors were healthy HIV-negative adults without recent acute infections or vaccinations. This clone has a single count. This sequence was found in a middle-aged woman in good health. Some clones in this sample may be carry-over from other donors' samples. The specimen sequenced was PBMCs.

The CDR3 loop reads CSVEVSGNVDTQYF. For the CDR3, the DNA is TGCAGCGTTGAAGTATCGGGCAACGTCGATACGCAGTATTTT. The chain has TRBV29-1 and TRBJ2-3; D unresolved. The CDR3 runs 14 residues. The germline CDR1 and CDR2 sequences are SQVTM and ANQGSEA. With 1 base removed from V and 6 bases from J, the gap between germline ends came to 14 bases.